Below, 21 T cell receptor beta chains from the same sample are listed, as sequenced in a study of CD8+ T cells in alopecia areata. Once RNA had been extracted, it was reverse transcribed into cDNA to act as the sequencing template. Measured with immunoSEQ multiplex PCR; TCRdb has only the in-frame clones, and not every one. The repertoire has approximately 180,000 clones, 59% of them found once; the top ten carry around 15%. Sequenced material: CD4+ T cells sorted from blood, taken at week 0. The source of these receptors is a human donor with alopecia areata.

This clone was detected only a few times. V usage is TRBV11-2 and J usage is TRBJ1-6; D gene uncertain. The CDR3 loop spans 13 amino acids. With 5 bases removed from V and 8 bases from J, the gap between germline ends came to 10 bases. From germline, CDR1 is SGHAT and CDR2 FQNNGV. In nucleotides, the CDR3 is TGTGCCAGCAGCCTACGACTGGATTCACCCCTCCACTTT. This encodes CASSLRLDSPLHF.

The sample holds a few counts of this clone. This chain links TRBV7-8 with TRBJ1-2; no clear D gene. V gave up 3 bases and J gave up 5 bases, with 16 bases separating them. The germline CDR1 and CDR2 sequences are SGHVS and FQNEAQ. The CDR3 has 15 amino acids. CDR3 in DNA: TGTGCCAGCAGCTTCGTTCAGGATTTAACGTATGGCTACACCTTC. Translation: CASSFVQDLTYGYTF. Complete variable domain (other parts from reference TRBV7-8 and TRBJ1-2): GAGVSQSPRYKVAKRGQDVALRCDPISGHVSLFWYQQALGQGPEFLTYFQNEAQLDKSGLPSDRFFAERPEGSVSTLKIQRTQQEDSAVYLCASSFVQDLTYGYTFGSGTRLTVV.

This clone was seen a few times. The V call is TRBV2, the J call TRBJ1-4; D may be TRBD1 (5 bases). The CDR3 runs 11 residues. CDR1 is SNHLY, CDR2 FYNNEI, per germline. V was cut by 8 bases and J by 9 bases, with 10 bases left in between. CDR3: CASGALQKLFF. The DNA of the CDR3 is TGTGCCAGCGGGGCCCTGCAAAAACTGTTTTTT.

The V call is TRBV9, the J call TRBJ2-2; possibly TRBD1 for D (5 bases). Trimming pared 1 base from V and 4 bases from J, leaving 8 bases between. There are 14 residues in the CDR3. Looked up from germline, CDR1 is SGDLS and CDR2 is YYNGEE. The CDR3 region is CASSVRTSTGELFF. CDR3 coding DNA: TGTGCCAGCAGCGTACGGACATCCACCGGGGAGCTGTTTTTT.

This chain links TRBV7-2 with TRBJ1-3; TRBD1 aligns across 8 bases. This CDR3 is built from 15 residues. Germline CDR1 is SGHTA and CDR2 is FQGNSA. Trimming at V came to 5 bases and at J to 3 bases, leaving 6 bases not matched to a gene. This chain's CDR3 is CASSQGQVFGNTIYF. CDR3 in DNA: TGTGCCAGCAGCCAGGGACAGGTCTTTGGAAACACCATATATTTT.

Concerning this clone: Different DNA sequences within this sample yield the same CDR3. This chain's CDR3 is CAWSLTGNQPQHF. Here the CDR3 DNA reads TGTGCCTGGAGTCTTACAGGGAATCAGCCCCAGCATTTT. The V gene is TRBV30, the J gene TRBJ1-5, with a possible D match to TRBD1 (6 bases). Trimming took 2 bases from V and 4 from J, leaving 9 bases between them. The CDR3 consists of 13 residues. Looked up from germline, CDR1 is GTSNPN and CDR2 is SVGIG (reference sequence).

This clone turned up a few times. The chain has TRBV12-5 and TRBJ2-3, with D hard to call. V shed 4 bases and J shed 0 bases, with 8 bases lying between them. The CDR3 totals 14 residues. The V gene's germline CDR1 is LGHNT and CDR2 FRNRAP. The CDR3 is CASGSHGSTDTQYF. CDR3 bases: TGTGCTAGTGGTTCCCACGGAAGCACAGATACGCAGTATTTT.

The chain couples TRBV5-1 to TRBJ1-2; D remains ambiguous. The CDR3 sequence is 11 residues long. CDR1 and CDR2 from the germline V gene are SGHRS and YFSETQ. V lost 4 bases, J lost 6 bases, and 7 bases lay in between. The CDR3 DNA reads TGCGCCAGCAGCGACCGCAATGGCTACACCTTC. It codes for CASSDRNGYTF.

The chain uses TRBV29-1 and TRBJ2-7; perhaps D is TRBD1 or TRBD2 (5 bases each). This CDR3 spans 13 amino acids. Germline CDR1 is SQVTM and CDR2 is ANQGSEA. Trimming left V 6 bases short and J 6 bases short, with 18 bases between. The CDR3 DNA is TGCAGCGTGCCAATCGCAGGGAGCGGCGAGCAGTACTTC. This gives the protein CSVPIAGSGEQYF.

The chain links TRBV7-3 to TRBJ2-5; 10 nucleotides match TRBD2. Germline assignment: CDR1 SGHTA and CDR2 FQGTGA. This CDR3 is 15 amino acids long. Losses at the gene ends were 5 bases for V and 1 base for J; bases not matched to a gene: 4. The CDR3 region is CASSRTSGSQETQYF. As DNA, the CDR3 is TGTGCCAGCAGCAGGACTAGCGGATCCCAAGAGACCCAGTACTTC.

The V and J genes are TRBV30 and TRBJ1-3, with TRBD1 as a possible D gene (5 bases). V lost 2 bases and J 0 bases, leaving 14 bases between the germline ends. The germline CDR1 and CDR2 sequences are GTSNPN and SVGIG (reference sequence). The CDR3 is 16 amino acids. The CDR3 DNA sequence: TGTGCCTGGAGTCTATCAGGAGGGGACTCTGGAAACACCATATATTTT. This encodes CAWSLSGGDSGNTIYF.

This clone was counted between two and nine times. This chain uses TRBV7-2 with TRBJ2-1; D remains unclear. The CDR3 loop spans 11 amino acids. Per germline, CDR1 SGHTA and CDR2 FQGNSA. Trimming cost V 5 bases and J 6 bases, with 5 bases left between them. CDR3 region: CASSRANEQFF. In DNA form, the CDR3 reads TGTGCCAGCAGCCGGGCCAATGAGCAGTTCTTC. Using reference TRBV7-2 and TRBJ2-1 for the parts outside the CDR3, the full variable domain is GAGVSQSPSNKVTEKGKDVELRCDPISGHTALYWYRQSLGQGLEFLIYFQGNSAPDKSGLPSDRFSAERTGGSVSTLTIQRTQQEDSAVYLCASSRANEQFFGPGTRLTVL.

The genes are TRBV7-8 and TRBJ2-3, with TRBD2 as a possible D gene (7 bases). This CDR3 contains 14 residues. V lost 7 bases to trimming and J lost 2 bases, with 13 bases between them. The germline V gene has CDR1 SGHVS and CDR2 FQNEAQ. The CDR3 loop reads CASTPGGHTDTQYF. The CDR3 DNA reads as TGTGCCAGCACCCCGGGGGGACACACAGATACGCAGTATTTT.

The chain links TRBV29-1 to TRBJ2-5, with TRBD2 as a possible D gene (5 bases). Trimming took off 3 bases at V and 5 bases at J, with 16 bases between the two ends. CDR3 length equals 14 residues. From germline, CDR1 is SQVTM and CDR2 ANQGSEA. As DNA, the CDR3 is TGCAGCGTTGAGGGGAGAAGTCGGTGGGAGACCCAGTACTTC. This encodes CSVEGRSRWETQYF.

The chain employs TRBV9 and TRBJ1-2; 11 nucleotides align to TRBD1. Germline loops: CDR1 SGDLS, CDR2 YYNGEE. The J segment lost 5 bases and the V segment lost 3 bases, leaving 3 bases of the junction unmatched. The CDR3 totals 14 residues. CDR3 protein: CASSDRDRGYGYTF. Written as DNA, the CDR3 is TGTGCCAGCAGCGACCGGGACAGGGGGTATGGCTACACCTTC.

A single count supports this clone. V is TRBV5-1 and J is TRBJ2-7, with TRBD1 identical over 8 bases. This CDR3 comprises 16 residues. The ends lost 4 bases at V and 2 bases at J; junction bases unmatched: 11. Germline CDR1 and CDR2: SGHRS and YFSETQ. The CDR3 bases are TGCGCCAGCAGCCTACCCGACAGGGGAGTTACCTACGAGCAGTACTTC. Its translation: CASSLPDRGVTYEQYF.

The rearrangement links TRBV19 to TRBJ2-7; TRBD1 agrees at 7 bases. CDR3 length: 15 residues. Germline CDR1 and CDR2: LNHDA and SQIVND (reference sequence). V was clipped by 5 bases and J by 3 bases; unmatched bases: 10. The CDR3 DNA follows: TGTGCCAGTAGTTCGTCCGGGACAGCCATCTACGAGCAGTACTTC. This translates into CASSSSGTAIYEQYF.

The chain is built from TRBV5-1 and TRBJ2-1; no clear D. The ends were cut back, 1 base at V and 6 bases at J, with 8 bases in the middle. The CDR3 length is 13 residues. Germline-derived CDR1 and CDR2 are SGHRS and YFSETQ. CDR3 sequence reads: CASSLRWSNEQFF. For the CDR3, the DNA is TGCGCCAGCAGCTTGCGGTGGTCCAATGAGCAGTTCTTC. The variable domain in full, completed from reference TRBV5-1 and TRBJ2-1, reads KAGVTQTPRYLIKTRGQQVTLSCSPISGHRSVSWYQQTPGQGLQFLFEYFSETQRNKGNFPGRFSGRQFSNSRSEMNVSTLELGDSALYLCASSLRWSNEQFFGPGTRLTVL.

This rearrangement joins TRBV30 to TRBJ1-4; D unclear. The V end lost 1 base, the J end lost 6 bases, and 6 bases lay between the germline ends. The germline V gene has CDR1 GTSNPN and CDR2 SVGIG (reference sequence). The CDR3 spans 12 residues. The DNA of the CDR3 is TGTGCCTGGAGTGAATCGGATGAAAAACTGTTTTTT. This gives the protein CAWSESDEKLFF. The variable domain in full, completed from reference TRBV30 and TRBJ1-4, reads SQTIHQWPATLVQPVGSPLSLECTVEGTSNPNLYWYRQAAGRGLQLLFYSVGIGQISSEVPQNLSASRPQDRQFILSSKKLLLSDSGFYLCAWSESDEKLFFGSGTQLSVL.

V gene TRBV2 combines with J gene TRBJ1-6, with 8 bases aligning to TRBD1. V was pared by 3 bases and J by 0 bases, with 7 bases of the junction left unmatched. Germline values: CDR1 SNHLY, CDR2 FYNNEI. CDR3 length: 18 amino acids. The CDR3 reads CASSDGTGDSSYNSPLHF. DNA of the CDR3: TGTGCCAGCAGTGACGGGACAGGCGATAGCTCCTATAATTCACCCCTCCACTTT. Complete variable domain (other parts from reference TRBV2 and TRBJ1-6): EPEVTQTPSHQVTQMGQEVILRCVPISNHLYFYWYRQILGQKVEFLVSFYNNEISEKSEIFDDQFSVERPDGSNFTLKIRSTKLEDSAMYFCASSDGTGDSSYNSPLHFGNGTRLTVT.

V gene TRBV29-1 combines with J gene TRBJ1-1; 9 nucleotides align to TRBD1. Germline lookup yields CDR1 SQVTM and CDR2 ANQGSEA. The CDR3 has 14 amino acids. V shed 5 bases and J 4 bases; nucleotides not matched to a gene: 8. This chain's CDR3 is CSVMGQGGVTEAFF. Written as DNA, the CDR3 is TGCAGCGTTATGGGACAGGGCGGGGTCACTGAAGCTTTCTTT.